The 26 T cell receptor beta chains below come from one sample, sequenced in a study of graft-versus-host responses after intestinal transplantation. Sequencing used immunoSEQ multiplex PCR; TCRdb keeps in-frame clones, though not all of them. The sample includes about 85,000 clones, over 80% of them seen just once. Their antigen targets remain unknown. The sample was unstimulated CD8+ T cells sorted from spleen or lymph node cells, taken before intestinal transplant. These TCRs come from a human donor who received an intestinal transplant.

The sample holds a few counts of this clone. V usage is TRBV6-6 and J usage is TRBJ1-5; possibly TRBD1 for D (5 bases). The CDR3 covers 13 residues. V lost 2 bases to trimming and J lost 7 bases, with 9 bases between them. Germline V gene sequence: CDR1 MNHNY, CDR2 SVGAGI (reference sequence). The CDR3 loop reads CASSYRGDQPQHF. CDR3 coding DNA: TGTGCCAGCAGTTACCGGGGGGACCAGCCCCAGCATTTT.

This rearrangement joins TRBV5-4 to TRBJ2-3; 8 bases are a match to TRBD2. The CDR3 runs to 16 residues. Losses at the gene ends were 0 bases for V and 4 bases for J; bases not matched to a gene: 7. From germline, CDR1 is SGHNT and CDR2 YYREEE (reference sequence). The CDR3 DNA reads as TGTGCCAGCAGCTTGGCCGGGGCGGGGGGCTCAGATACGCAGTATTTT. This gives the protein CASSLAGAGGSDTQYF.

The chain combines TRBV6-4 with TRBJ2-3; D possibly corresponds to TRBD2 (5 bases). Trimming stripped 0 bases from V and 1 base from J, with 5 bases between. This CDR3 region has 14 residues. Per the germline V gene, CDR1 is MRHNA and CDR2 is SNTAGT. The CDR3 spells CASSDSGGTDTQYF. The CDR3 coding sequence is TGTGCCAGCAGTGACTCCGGGGGCACAGATACGCAGTATTTT.

This rearrangement joins TRBV13 to TRBJ2-5; 7 bases map to TRBD1. From germline, CDR1 is PRHDT and CDR2 FYEKMQ (reference sequence). Unmatched junction bases numbered 11, after V lost 5 bases and J lost 5 bases. The CDR3 totals 15 residues. The CDR3 loop reads CASSPQGLRAETQYF. The CDR3 region has the DNA TGTGCCAGCAGCCCACAGGGGCTAAGGGCGGAGACCCAGTACTTC.

The genes are TRBV12-5 and TRBJ2-7; maybe TRBD1 (6 bases). V dropped 5 bases and J dropped 5 bases, with 16 bases sitting between them. CDR3 length: 14 amino acids. CDR1 and CDR2 from the germline V gene are LGHNT and FRNRAP. The CDR3 region has the DNA TGTGCTAGTGGTAGGGGGTTCCTGGGGGACGAGCAGTACTTC. As protein: CASGRGFLGDEQYF.

The J gene is TRBJ2-7, the V gene TRBV7-9; D is perhaps TRBD1 (5 bases). V was cut by 5 bases and J by 5 bases, with 10 bases left in between. This CDR3 spans 12 amino acids. Germline CDR1 SEHNR, CDR2 FQNEAQ (reference sequence). DNA for the CDR3: TGTGCCAGCAGCCCTCAAGGGGACGAGCAGTACTTC. Its protein product is CASSPQGDEQYF.

V and J are TRBV6-5 and TRBJ2-5; D remains unclear. Trimming removed 6 bases from V and 2 bases from J, with 13 bases in between. In germline, CDR1 is MNHEY, CDR2 SVGAGI. The CDR3 has 14 residues. CDR3 nucleotides: TGTGCCAGCAGACATACGGGTTATCAAGAGACCCAGTACTTC. It yields the protein CASRHTGYQETQYF.

The count of this clone is one. Different DNA sequences within this sample yield the same CDR3. The chain is built from TRBV27 and TRBJ2-7, with D unclear. The CDR3 has 14 residues. Trimming stripped 0 bases from V and 0 bases from J, with 6 bases between. In germline, CDR1 is MNHEY, CDR2 SMNVEV (reference sequence). In DNA, the CDR3 is TGTGCCAGCAGTTTATCGGGCAGCTCCTACGAGCAGTACTTC. Its translation: CASSLSGSSYEQYF.

V usage is TRBV9 and J usage is TRBJ1-1; D call uncertain. Germline V CDR1 and CDR2: SGDLS, YYNGEE. CDR3 size: 12 residues. The V and J ends lost 3 bases and 3 bases respectively, with 6 bases between them. In DNA form, the CDR3 reads TGTGCCAGCAGCGCAATCGACACTGAAGCTTTCTTT. It yields the protein CASSAIDTEAFF.

This clone was found once. In nucleotides, the CDR3 is TGTGCCAGCAGGCAACCGGGACAGGGGGCGTGGAGGGAGCCCTACAATGAGCAGTTCTTC. Amino acid sequence: CASRQPGQGAWREPYNEQFF. The chain combines TRBV28 with TRBJ2-1, with 12 bases matching TRBD1. The CDR3 contains 20 residues. The V gene end was trimmed by 6 bases and the J gene end by 2 bases; junction bases not matched to a gene: 17. Germline V CDR1 and CDR2: MDHEN, SYDVKM.

The DNA of the CDR3 is TGTGCCAGCAGTTACTCGAGGACAGGGACCTTCAATGAGCAGTTCTTC. Translating it yields CASSYSRTGTFNEQFF. The rearrangement links TRBV6-5 to TRBJ2-1; TRBD1 agrees at 8 bases. Germline-derived CDR1 and CDR2 are MNHEY and SVGAGI. The CDR3 totals 16 residues. V shed 0 bases and J 6 bases; nucleotides not matched to a gene: 7.

The genes are TRBV2 and TRBJ2-7; 7 bases are shared with TRBD1. V shed 4 bases and J 2 bases; nucleotides not matched to a gene: 8. CDR1 is SNHLY, CDR2 FYNNEI, per germline. The length of the CDR3 is 15 residues. The CDR3 DNA follows: TGTGCCAGCAGTGGAGGGAGACAGGGAACCTACGAGCAGTACTTC. Encoded protein: CASSGGRQGTYEQYF.

The chain uses TRBV11-1 and TRBJ1-1; tentatively, D is TRBD1 (5 bases). Germline V lookup: CDR1 SGHAT, CDR2 FQDESV (reference sequence). Trimming stripped 5 bases from V and 3 bases from J, with 25 bases between. The length of the CDR3 is 18 residues. This CDR3 reads CASSPSRRGKGSDTEAFF. DNA for the CDR3: TGTGCCAGCAGCCCCTCTAGGAGGGGAAAGGGAAGTGACACTGAAGCTTTCTTT. The whole variable domain, remainder taken from reference TRBV11-1 and TRBJ1-1, is EAEVAQSPRYKITEKSQAVAFWCDPISGHATLYWYRQILGQGPELLVQFQDESVVDDSQLPKDRFSAERLKGVDSTLKIQPAELGDSAMYLCASSPSRRGKGSDTEAFFGQGTRLTVV.

The chain combines TRBV6-1 with TRBJ1-5; D perhaps matches TRBD1 (5 bases). V dropped 3 bases and J dropped 3 bases, with 9 bases sitting between them. The CDR3 length is 14 residues. The V gene's germline CDR1 is MNHNS and CDR2 SASEGT. CDR3: CASSEGPINQPQHF. CDR3 bases: TGTGCCAGCAGTGAGGGGCCTATCAATCAGCCCCAGCATTTT.

The chain is built from TRBV5-1 and TRBJ2-7; TRBD2 might be the D (5 bases). Trimming shortened V by 2 bases and J by 2 bases, and 11 bases separated the two germline ends. The CDR3 length is 14 residues. CDR1 SGHRS and CDR2 YFSETQ come from the germline V gene. The CDR3 sequence: CASSFGSSAYEQYF. CDR3 nucleotide sequence: TGCGCCAGCAGCTTTGGGAGTTCGGCCTACGAGCAGTACTTC.

This clone has only one observation. This sequence joins TRBV28 and TRBJ2-7, with TRBD2 as a possible D gene (6 bases). This CDR3 comprises 14 residues. Trimming cost V 3 bases and J 0 bases, with 9 bases left between them. The germline gives CDR1 MDHEN, CDR2 SYDVKM. The CDR3 DNA reads as TGTGCCAGCAGTTTCTCGGGGGTCTCCTACGAGCAGTACTTC. This gives the protein CASSFSGVSYEQYF.

The rearrangement joins TRBV5-1 to TRBJ2-7, with 9 positions matching TRBD2. Germline assignment: CDR1 SGHRS and CDR2 YFSETQ. The CDR3 contains 15 residues. The trim removed 0 bases at V and 2 bases at J, leaving 3 bases unmatched. CDR3 DNA sequence: TGCGCCAGCAGCTTGGCCCCTAGCGGGACCTACGAGCAGTACTTC. Protein: CASSLAPSGTYEQYF. The variable domain in full, completed from reference TRBV5-1 and TRBJ2-7, reads KAGVTQTPRYLIKTRGQQVTLSCSPISGHRSVSWYQQTPGQGLQFLFEYFSETQRNKGNFPGRFSGRQFSNSRSEMNVSTLELGDSALYLCASSLAPSGTYEQYFGPGTRLTVT.

This clone appeared a single time. The chain recombines TRBV11-2 with TRBJ1-1; TRBD1 is a possible D gene (5 bases). CDR3 length: 15 residues. Trimming took 2 bases from V and 0 from J, leaving 10 bases between them. Germline assignment: CDR1 SGHAT and CDR2 FQNNGV. This CDR3 is CASSLRGWVNTEAFF. The DNA for the CDR3 is TGTGCCAGCAGCTTAAGGGGATGGGTGAACACTGAAGCTTTCTTT. Drawing the rest from reference TRBV11-2 and TRBJ1-1, the complete variable domain is EAGVAQSPRYKIIEKRQSVAFWCNPISGHATLYWYQQILGQGPKLLIQFQNNGVVDDSQLPKDRFSAERLKGVDSTLKIQPAKLEDSAVYLCASSLRGWVNTEAFFGQGTRLTVV.

V usage is TRBV6-5 and J usage is TRBJ1-2; the D gene is possibly TRBD1 (6 bases). The CDR3 length is 14 residues. Looked up from germline, CDR1 is MNHEY and CDR2 is SVGAGI. V dropped 0 bases and J dropped 7 bases, with 12 bases sitting between them. The DNA of the CDR3 is TGTGCCAGCAGTTACTCGGAGGGAGGGGGTGGCTACACCTTC. Translation gives CASSYSEGGGGYTF.

CDR3 DNA: TGTGCCAGCAGCTTGGGGTCGACAGGGGGAATCTATGGCTACACCTTC. It is translated as CASSLGSTGGIYGYTF. The chain combines TRBV5-8 with TRBJ1-2; TRBD1 aligns across 9 bases. The CDR3 runs 16 residues. Germline values: CDR1 SGHTS, CDR2 YDEGEE. V lost 0 bases and J lost 4; bases outside the gene matches: 7.

The chain uses TRBV2 and TRBJ2-7; TRBD2 aligns across 9 bases. The V and J ends lost 4 bases and 2 bases, in that order; junction bases with no gene match: 6. The germline V gene has CDR1 SNHLY and CDR2 FYNNEI. There are 15 residues in the CDR3. The DNA of the CDR3 is TGTGCCAGCAGTGCCCGGACTAGCGCGACCTACGAGCAGTACTTC. This gives the protein CASSARTSATYEQYF.

The CDR3 DNA follows: TGTGCCAGCAGCTTGAGGGGTTCGGGGGAGCAGTACTTC. Translated, it gives CASSLRGSGEQYF. The V gene is TRBV5-4, the J gene TRBJ2-7, with D perhaps assigned TRBD1 or TRBD2 (5 bases each). V shed 1 base and J shed 7 bases, with 12 bases lying between them. The CDR3 length is 13 residues. Germline CDR1 SGHNT, CDR2 YYREEE (reference sequence). Drawing the rest from reference TRBV5-4 and TRBJ2-7, the complete variable domain is ETGVTQSPTHLIKTRGQQVTLRCSSQSGHNTVSWYQQALGQGPQFIFQYYREEENGRGNFPPRFSGLQFPNYSSELNVNALELDDSALYLCASSLRGSGEQYFGPGTRLTVT.

There are a few counts of this clone. This chain links TRBV2 with TRBJ1-1; D is perhaps TRBD1 (5 bases). The CDR3 totals 14 residues. V was cut by 7 bases and J by 5 bases, with 17 bases left in between. CDR1 SNHLY and CDR2 FYNNEI come from the germline V gene. CDR3 DNA sequence: TGTGCCAGCACTGAGTCGGCGGGGGGGACTGAAGCTTTCTTT. Encoded protein: CASTESAGGTEAFF. Using reference TRBV2 and TRBJ1-1 for the parts outside the CDR3, the full variable domain is EPEVTQTPSHQVTQMGQEVILRCVPISNHLYFYWYRQILGQKVEFLVSFYNNEISEKSEIFDDQFSVERPDGSNFTLKIRSTKLEDSAMYFCASTESAGGTEAFFGQGTRLTVV.

The J gene is TRBJ2-7, the V gene TRBV19; 12 nucleotides match TRBD2. V was clipped by 2 bases and J by 0 bases; unmatched bases: 8. This CDR3 is built from 18 residues. Germline-derived CDR1 and CDR2 are LNHDA and SQIVND (reference sequence). In DNA form, the CDR3 reads TGTGCCAGTAGTATATGGGCTAGCGGGAGGGCAAGCTCCTACGAGCAGTACTTC. It encodes CASSIWASGRASSYEQYF.

The chain links TRBV27 to TRBJ2-5; D may match TRBD1 or TRBD2 (5 bases each). Germline V lookup: CDR1 MNHEY, CDR2 SMNVEV (reference sequence). The CDR3 contains 15 residues. Trimming pared 1 base from V and 2 bases from J, leaving 11 bases between. DNA for the CDR3: TGTGCCAGCAGTTTATGGAGTGGGGGTCAAGAGACCCAGTACTTC. Translation gives CASSLWSGGQETQYF.

The rearrangement links TRBV5-6 to TRBJ2-7; the D call may be TRBD1 or TRBD2 (5 bases each). Germline-derived CDR1 and CDR2 are SGHDT and YYEEEE. The CDR3 is made up of 14 amino acids. V was pared by 4 bases and J by 4 bases, with 15 bases between. CDR3 sequence: CASSPPGRNYEQYF. The DNA of the CDR3 is TGTGCCAGCAGCCCCCCGGGACGGAATTACGAGCAGTACTTC.